The present entry profiles one T cell receptor beta chain with its context. The data derive from a study of blood T cell repertoires in COVID-19. TCRdb's table, derived via immunoSEQ multiplex PCR, lists solely in-frame clones and lacks some. The sample contains some 150,000 clones, roughly 85% of which appear only once. The receptor was isolated from a human donor with acute or convalescent COVID-19. The donor label of this sample is uncertain. Sequences were obtained from peripheral blood.

The CDR3 loop reads CASSQDIATKNIQYF. The CDR3 nucleotides are TGCGCCAGCAGCCAAGATATCGCCACAAAAAACATTCAGTACTTC. This chain joins TRBV4-1 and TRBJ2-4; D unresolved. Germline CDR1 MGHRA, CDR2 YSYEKL. V lost 0 bases and J 4 bases, leaving 10 bases between the germline ends. The CDR3 spans 15 residues.